This entry lists 4 T cell receptor beta chains sequenced from one sample in a study of cytomegalovirus exposure and HLA in healthy donors. The PCR ran on 60 Vbeta and 13 Jbeta primers. Profiling relied on immunoSEQ multiplex PCR, and the TCRdb table lists in-frame clones only, not all of them. The sample has under 200,000 clones; around nine tenths are singletons. The sample consisted of PBMCs. The receptors stem from a woman in her thirties in good health and CMV-seronegative.

The chain uses TRBV7-9 and TRBJ1-2; TRBD1 is a possible D gene (5 bases). The CDR3 length is 14 residues. Between the trimmed V and J ends, which lost 6 bases and 6 bases, there was a span of 17 bases. Germline CDR1 and CDR2: SEHNR and FQNEAQ (reference sequence). The CDR3 here is CASRWEGRENGYTF. CDR3 bases: TGTGCCAGCAGATGGGAGGGGCGAGAGAATGGCTACACCTTC.

V gene TRBV13 combines with J gene TRBJ2-5, with TRBD2 matching over 9 bases. The CDR3 spans 15 residues. The V segment lost 6 bases and the J segment 3 bases; nucleotides outside the gene matches: 8. CDR1 is PRHDT, CDR2 FYEKMQ, per germline (reference sequence). The CDR3: CASSRSSGSEETQYF. Written as DNA, the CDR3 is TGTGCCAGCAGTAGGAGTAGCGGGAGTGAAGAGACCCAGTACTTC.

The V and J genes are TRBV6-5 and TRBJ2-7; 11 nucleotides align to TRBD1. V lost 1 base to trimming and J lost 6 bases; unmatched junction nucleotides: 2. This CDR3 comprises 14 residues. Germline V gene lookup returns CDR1 MNHEY and CDR2 SVGAGI. CDR3: CASSYLGTGGEQYF. The CDR3 bases are TGTGCCAGCAGTTACTTGGGGACAGGGGGCGAGCAGTACTTC.

The rearrangement uses TRBV15 and TRBJ2-2; perhaps TRBD2 as D (5 bases). The germline V gene has CDR1 LNHNV and CDR2 YYDKDF (reference sequence). The CDR3 totals 14 residues. Trimming removed 6 bases at V and 6 bases at J, with 14 bases between. CDR3 sequence (DNA): TGTGCCACCAGTAAACTCCTCGGGGCCGGGGAGCTGTTTTTT. Protein product: CATSKLLGAGELFF.